This section outlines one T cell receptor (beta chain) sequence together with its context. What it binds is unknown. On the basis of clinical symptoms, serum thyroxine and TRAb, thyroid ultrasound and orbital computed tomography, diagnoses were made. This CDR3 contains 14 residues. Germline V lookup: CDR1 MGHDK, CDR2 SYGVNS. Trimming stripped 2 bases from V and 6 bases from J, with 11 bases between. RNA transcripts were the template for amplifying TCR beta CDR3 regions. During a first-round RT-PCR of the TCR CDR3, the HTBI primer set was used. MiXCR was run by TCRdb on the multiplex PCR reads, yielding one entry per CDR3 protein. The sample includes 400,000 or so distinct CDR3 sequences, 13% to 15% of them seen just once. This record comes from a study of T cells in Graves' hyperthyroidism and ophthalmopathy. The overall study: Peripheral blood samples were taken at initial diagnosis, prior to any treatment. Study-level points and caveats: Clonotypes that were expanded in thyroid above 0.001 mostly appeared in blood too. Ophthalmopathy was distinguished from stable hyperthyroidism by 13 V-J signatures.

This sequence originates from a woman between 55 and 75 years old with Graves' ophthalmopathy. Sequenced sample: blood. The chain combines TRBV25-1 with TRBJ2-1; D may be TRBD2 (6 bases). CDR3 DNA: TGTGCCAGCAGTGAACCGGGACTGCCCAATGAGCAGTTCTTC. It is translated as CASSEPGLPNEQFF. Full variable domain (rest looked up from reference TRBV25-1 and TRBJ2-1): EADIYQTPRYLVIGTGKKITLECSQTMGHDKMYWYQQDPGMELHLIHYSYGVNSTEKGDLSSESTVSRIRTEHFPLTLESARPSHTSQYLCASSEPGLPNEQFFGPGTRLTVL.